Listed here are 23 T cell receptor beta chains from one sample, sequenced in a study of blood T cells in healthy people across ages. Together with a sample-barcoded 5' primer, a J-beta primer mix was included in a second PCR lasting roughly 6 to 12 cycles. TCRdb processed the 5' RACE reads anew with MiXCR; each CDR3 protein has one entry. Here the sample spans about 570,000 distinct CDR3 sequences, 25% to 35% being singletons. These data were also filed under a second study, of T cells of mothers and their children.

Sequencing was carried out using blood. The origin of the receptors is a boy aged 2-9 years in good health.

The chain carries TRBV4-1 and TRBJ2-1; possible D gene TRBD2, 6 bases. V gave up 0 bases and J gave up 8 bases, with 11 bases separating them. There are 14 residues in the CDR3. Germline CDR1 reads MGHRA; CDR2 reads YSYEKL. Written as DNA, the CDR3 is TGCGCCAGCAGCCAAGATTCGGGGGTTTATGAGCAGTTCTTC. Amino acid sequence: CASSQDSGVYEQFF.

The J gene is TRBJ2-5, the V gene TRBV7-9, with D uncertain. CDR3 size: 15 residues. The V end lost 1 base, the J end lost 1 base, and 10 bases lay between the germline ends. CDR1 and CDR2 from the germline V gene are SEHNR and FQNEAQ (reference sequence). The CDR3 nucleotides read TGTGCCAGCAGCTTAGGACACGACATCCAAGAGACCCAGTACTTC. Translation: CASSLGHDIQETQYF.

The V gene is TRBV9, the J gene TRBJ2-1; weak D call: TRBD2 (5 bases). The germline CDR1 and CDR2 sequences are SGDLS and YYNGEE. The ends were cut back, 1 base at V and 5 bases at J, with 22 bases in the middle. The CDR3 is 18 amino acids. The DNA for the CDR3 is TGTGCCAGCAGCGTAAGGGATTACGGACTGAGCCCTCACAATGAGCAGTTCTTC. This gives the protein CASSVRDYGLSPHNEQFF.

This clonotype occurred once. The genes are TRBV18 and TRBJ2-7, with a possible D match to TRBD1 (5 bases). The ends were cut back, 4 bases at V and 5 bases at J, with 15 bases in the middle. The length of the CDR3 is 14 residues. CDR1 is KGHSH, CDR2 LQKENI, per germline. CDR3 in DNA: TGTGCCAGCTCACTGGCTCGGTCAGGGAACGAGCAGTACTTC. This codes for CASSLARSGNEQYF.

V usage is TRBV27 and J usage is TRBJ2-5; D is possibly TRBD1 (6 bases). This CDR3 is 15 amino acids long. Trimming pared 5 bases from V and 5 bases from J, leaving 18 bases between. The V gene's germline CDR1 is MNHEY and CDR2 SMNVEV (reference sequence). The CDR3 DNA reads TGTGCCAGCAGTCCTCGGGACATAAGGATGGAGACCCAGTACTTC. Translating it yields CASSPRDIRMETQYF.

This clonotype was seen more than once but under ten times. The CDR3 sequence is CATSRDLHRGGQETQYF. The CDR3 DNA is TGTGCCACCAGCAGAGATCTCCACCGCGGAGGCCAAGAGACCCAGTACTTC. The rearrangement uses TRBV15 and TRBJ2-5; a weak D match, TRBD2 (5 bases). The CDR3 length is 17 residues. Germline V lookup: CDR1 LNHNV, CDR2 YYDKDF (reference sequence). V shed 0 bases and J shed 1 base, with 15 bases lying between them.

CDR3 amino acids: CASSQVHSADTDTQYF. The CDR3, as DNA: TGCGCCAGCAGCCAAGTCCATAGCGCGGACACAGATACGCAGTATTTT. The chain couples TRBV4-1 to TRBJ2-3; maybe TRBD2 (5 bases). The V end lost 1 base, the J end lost 2 bases, and 13 bases lay between the germline ends. This CDR3 region has 16 residues. The germline V gene has CDR1 MGHRA and CDR2 YSYEKL.

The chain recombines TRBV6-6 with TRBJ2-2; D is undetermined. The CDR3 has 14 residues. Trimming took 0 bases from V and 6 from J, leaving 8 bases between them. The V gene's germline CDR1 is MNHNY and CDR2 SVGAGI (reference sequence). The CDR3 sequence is CASSYSGFAGELFF. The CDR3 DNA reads TGTGCCAGCAGTTACTCCGGCTTCGCCGGGGAGCTGTTTTTT.

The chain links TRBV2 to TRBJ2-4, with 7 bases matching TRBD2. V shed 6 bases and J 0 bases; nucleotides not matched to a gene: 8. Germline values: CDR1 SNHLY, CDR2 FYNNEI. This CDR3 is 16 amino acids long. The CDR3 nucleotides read TGTGCCAGCAGAGAGGGACTACGGCTAGCCAAAAACATTCAGTACTTC. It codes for CASREGLRLAKNIQYF.

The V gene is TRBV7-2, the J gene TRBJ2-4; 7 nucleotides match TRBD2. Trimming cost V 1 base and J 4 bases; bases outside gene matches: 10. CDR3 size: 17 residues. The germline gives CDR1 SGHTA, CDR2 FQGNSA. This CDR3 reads CASSLDRRLAEKNIQYF. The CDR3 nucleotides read TGTGCCAGCAGCTTAGACCGGAGGCTAGCGGAAAAAAACATTCAGTACTTC.

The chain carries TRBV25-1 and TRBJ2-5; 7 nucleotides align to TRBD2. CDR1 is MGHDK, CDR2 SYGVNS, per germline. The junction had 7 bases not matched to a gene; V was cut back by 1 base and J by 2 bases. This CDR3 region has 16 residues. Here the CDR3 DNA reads TGTGCCAGCAGTGAATTAAGACTAGCCCCACAAGAGACCCAGTACTTC. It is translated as CASSELRLAPQETQYF.

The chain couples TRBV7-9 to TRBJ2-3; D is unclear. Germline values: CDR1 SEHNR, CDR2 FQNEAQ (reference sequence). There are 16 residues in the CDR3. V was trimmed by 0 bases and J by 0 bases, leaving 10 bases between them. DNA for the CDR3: TGTGCCAGCAGCTTAGCGGTCTTTGCCAGCACAGATACGCAGTATTTT. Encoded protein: CASSLAVFASTDTQYF.

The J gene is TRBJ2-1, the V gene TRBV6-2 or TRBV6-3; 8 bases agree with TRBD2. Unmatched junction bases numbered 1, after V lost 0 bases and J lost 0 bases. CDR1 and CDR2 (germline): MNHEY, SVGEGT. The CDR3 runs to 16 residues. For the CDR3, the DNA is TGTGCCAGCAGTTACTCGAGCGGGAGCTCCTACAATGAGCAGTTCTTC. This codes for CASSYSSGSSYNEQFF.

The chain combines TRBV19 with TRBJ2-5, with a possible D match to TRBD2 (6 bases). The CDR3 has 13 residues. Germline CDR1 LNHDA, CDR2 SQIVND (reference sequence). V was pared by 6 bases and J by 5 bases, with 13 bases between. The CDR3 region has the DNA TGTGCCAGTAGGAGGGAGGTCTGGGAGACCCAGTACTTC. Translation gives CASRREVWETQYF.

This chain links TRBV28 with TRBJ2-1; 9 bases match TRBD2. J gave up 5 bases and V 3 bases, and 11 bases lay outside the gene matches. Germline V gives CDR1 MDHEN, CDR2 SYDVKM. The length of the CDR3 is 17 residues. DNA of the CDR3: TGTGCCAGCAGTTTCCCAGTAACTAGCGGGTCGAACAATGAGCAGTTCTTC. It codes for CASSFPVTSGSNNEQFF. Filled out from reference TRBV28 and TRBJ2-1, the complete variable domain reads DVKVTQSSRYLVKRTGEKVFLECVQDMDHENMFWYRQDPGLGLRLIYFSYDVKMKEKGDIPEGYSVSREKKERFSLILESASTNQTSMYLCASSFPVTSGSNNEQFFGPGTRLTVL.

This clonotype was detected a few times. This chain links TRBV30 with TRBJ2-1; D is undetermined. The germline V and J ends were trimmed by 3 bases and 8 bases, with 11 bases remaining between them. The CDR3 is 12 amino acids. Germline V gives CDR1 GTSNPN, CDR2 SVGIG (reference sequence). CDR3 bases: TGTGCCTGGAGCAGGCTAGTGCATGAGCAGTTCTTC. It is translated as CAWSRLVHEQFF.

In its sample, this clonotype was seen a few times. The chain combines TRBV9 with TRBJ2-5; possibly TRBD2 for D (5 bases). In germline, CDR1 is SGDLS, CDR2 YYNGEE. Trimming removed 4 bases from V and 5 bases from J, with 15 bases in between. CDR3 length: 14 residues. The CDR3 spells CASSPGRGDETQYF. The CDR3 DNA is TGTGCCAGCAGCCCCGGTCGGGGAGACGAGACCCAGTACTTC.

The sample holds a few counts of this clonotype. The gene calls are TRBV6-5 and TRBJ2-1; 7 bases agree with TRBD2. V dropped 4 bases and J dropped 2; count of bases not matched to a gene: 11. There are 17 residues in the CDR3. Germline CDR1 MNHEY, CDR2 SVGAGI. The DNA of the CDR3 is TGTGCCAGCAGTTCCTACGGGAGGCCCTTTACCTACAATGAGCAGTTCTTC. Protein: CASSSYGRPFTYNEQFF.

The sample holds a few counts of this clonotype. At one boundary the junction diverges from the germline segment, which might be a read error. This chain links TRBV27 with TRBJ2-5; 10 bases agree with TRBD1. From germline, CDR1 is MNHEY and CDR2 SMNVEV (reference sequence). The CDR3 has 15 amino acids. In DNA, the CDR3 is TGTGCCAGCAGACCACTTGACAGGGGGCAAGGGACCCAGTACTTC. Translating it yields CASRPLDRGQGTQYF.

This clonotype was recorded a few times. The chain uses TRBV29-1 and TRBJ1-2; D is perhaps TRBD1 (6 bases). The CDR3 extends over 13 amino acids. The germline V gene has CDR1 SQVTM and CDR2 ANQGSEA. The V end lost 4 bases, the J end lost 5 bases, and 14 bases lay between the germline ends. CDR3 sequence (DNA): TGCAGCGTTGGGATTGGTCAGGGGTATGGCTACACCTTC. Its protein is CSVGIGQGYGYTF.

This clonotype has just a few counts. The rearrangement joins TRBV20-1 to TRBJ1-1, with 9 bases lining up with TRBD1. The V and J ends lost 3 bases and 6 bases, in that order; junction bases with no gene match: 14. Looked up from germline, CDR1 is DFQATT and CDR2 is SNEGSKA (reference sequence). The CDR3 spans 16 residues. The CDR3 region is CSASARPQGALAEAFF. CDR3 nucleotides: TGCAGTGCTAGCGCTCGGCCACAGGGGGCATTAGCTGAAGCTTTCTTT.

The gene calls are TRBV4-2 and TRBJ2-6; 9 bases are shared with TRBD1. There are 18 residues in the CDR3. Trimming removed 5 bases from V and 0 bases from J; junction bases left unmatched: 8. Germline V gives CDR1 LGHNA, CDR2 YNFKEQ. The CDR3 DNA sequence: TGTGCCAGCAGCGATCGAACAGGGGGCCTCTCTGGGGCCAACGTCCTGACTTTC. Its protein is CASSDRTGGLSGANVLTF.

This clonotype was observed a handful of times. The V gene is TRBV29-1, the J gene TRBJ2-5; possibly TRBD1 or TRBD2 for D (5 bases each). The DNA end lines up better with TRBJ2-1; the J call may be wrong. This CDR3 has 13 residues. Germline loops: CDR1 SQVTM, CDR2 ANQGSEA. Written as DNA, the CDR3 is TGCAGCGTTGAATGGCTCGGGGACGGTGAGCAGTTCTTC. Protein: CSVEWLGDGEQFF.